Below are 19 T cell receptor beta chains sequenced from a single sample in a study of vaccination effects on CD4 cells after COVID-19. The antigens these receptors bind are not known. ViraFEST used viral peptide pools to expand antigen-specific CD4+ T cells before sequencing. Following culture for about ten days, CD4+ T cells were isolated. All participants had two doses of either the BNT162b2 or mRNA-1273 vaccine. Repertoires were generated with immunoSEQ multiplex PCR, while TCRdb's copy carries only in-frame clones and drops some. The sample shows tens of thousands of clones, around three fifths of them seen only once. The specimen comprised CD4+ T cells from PBMCs cultured with SARS-CoV-2 spike peptides, sampled after COVID-19 vaccination. The receptors derive from a human donor who received a COVID-19 vaccine.

The chain uses TRBV5-8 and TRBJ1-2; D uncertain. Germline V lookup: CDR1 SGHTS, CDR2 YDEGEE. The CDR3 contains 14 residues. The V end was cut by 2 bases, the J end by 2 bases, with 10 bases between. For the CDR3, the DNA is TGTGCCAGCAGCTTACCGGGCCGCAACTATGGCTACACCTTC. Protein sequence: CASSLPGRNYGYTF.

This chain uses TRBV3-1 (or the pseudogene TRBV3-2) with TRBJ2-7, with 13 bases matching TRBD2. Germline V gene sequence: CDR1 LGHDT, CDR2 YNNKEL (reference sequence). CDR3 length equals 17 residues. With V trimmed by 4 bases and J by 6 bases, 12 bases remained unmatched. The DNA of the CDR3 is TGTGCCAGCAGCCGGCTTCCAGGGGGGACTAGCGGGATCGAGCAGTACTTC. Protein product: CASSRLPGGTSGIEQYF.

The V call is TRBV28, the J call TRBJ1-2; 8 bases match TRBD1. CDR1 is MDHEN and CDR2 is SYDVKM in the germline V gene. CDR3 length equals 14 residues. Trimming took 6 bases from V and 12 from J; bases not matched to a gene: 15. In DNA form, the CDR3 reads TGTGCCAGCAGCACAGGGGGGTTCTTTTTTCGAGACACCTTC. This sequence encodes CASSTGGFFFRDTF.

The CDR3 DNA is TGTGCCAGCAGCGTTAGCGGGGGCGTCACCGGGGAGCTGTTTTTT. Its translation is CASSVSGGVTGELFF. This chain links TRBV9 with TRBJ2-2, with 9 bases that match TRBD2. The germline V gene has CDR1 SGDLS and CDR2 YYNGEE. Losses at the gene ends were 2 bases for V and 4 bases for J; bases not matched to a gene: 3. The CDR3 sequence is 15 residues long.

This clone has a handful of counts. V and J are TRBV19 and TRBJ2-7; 10 positions agree with TRBD2. Germline trimming cut 3 bases from V and 6 bases from J; bases unmatched to any gene: 8. This CDR3 has 15 amino acids. Germline V lookup: CDR1 LNHDA, CDR2 SQIVND (reference sequence). In nucleotides, the CDR3 is TGTGCCAGTAGTATGGAGCGGGGGGGCCCAGGCGAGCAGTACTTC. Translation gives CASSMERGGPGEQYF.

V and J are TRBV14 and TRBJ1-1, with 7 bases aligning to TRBD1. The V and J ends lost 0 bases and 7 bases, in that order; junction bases with no gene match: 14. Germline V gene sequence: CDR1 SGHDN, CDR2 FVKESK. The CDR3 spans 17 residues. CDR3 nucleotides: TGTGCCAGCAGCCAAGATCTGATTCGCAGGGGGGTTAGTGAAGCTTTCTTT. Protein sequence: CASSQDLIRRGVSEAFF.

The chain combines TRBV3-1 (or the pseudogene TRBV3-2) with TRBJ1-6; 7 bases are a match to TRBD1. Germline V CDR1 and CDR2: LGHDT, YNNKEL (reference sequence). After removal of 4 bases from V and 7 bases from J, the junction contained 4 bases not matched to a gene. This CDR3 contains 14 residues. CDR3 loop: CASSPRQGNSPLHF. The CDR3 region has the DNA TGTGCCAGCAGCCCTCGACAGGGAAATTCACCCCTCCACTTT.

The rearrangement links TRBV6-5 to TRBJ1-6; 7 bases are a match to TRBD1. Trimming took 6 bases from V and 10 from J; bases not matched to a gene: 9. CDR3 length equals 14 residues. CDR1 and CDR2 from the germline V gene are MNHEY and SVGAGI. The CDR3 nucleotides are TGTGCCAGCAGATCAGGGGGACTCGGCTCACCCCTCCACTTT. This encodes CASRSGGLGSPLHF.

The genes are TRBV2 and TRBJ2-7, with D possibly matching TRBD1 (5 bases). CDR1 and CDR2 from the germline V gene are SNHLY and FYNNEI. V dropped 5 bases and J dropped 6 bases, with 11 bases sitting between them. The CDR3 is made up of 12 amino acids. CDR3 region: CASSYDSGEQYF. The DNA for the CDR3 is TGTGCCAGCAGTTATGACAGTGGCGAGCAGTACTTC. The variable domain in full, completed from reference TRBV2 and TRBJ2-7, reads EPEVTQTPSHQVTQMGQEVILRCVPISNHLYFYWYRQILGQKVEFLVSFYNNEISEKSEIFDDQFSVERPDGSNFTLKIRSTKLEDSAMYFCASSYDSGEQYFGPGTRLTVT.

This clone was counted between two and nine times. The chain joins TRBV19 to TRBJ2-1; TRBD2 matches 9 bases. V lost 7 bases to trimming and J lost 4 bases; unmatched junction nucleotides: 8. The CDR3 is 15 residues long. Germline loops: CDR1 LNHDA, CDR2 SQIVND (reference sequence). Here the CDR3 DNA reads TGTGCCAGTAAACGGCGGGAGGGCGGTTACAATGAGCAGTTCTTC. Amino acids: CASKRREGGYNEQFF.

The rearrangement joins TRBV11-2 to TRBJ1-3; D gene ambiguous. In germline, CDR1 is SGHAT, CDR2 FQNNGV. Deletions cut 2 bases from V and 4 bases from J, with 6 bases between. The CDR3 length is 13 residues. The CDR3 nucleotides are TGTGCCAGCAGCTTATCTGGGGGAAACACCATATATTTT. Translation gives CASSLSGGNTIYF. Complete variable domain (other parts from reference TRBV11-2 and TRBJ1-3): EAGVAQSPRYKIIEKRQSVAFWCNPISGHATLYWYQQILGQGPKLLIQFQNNGVVDDSQLPKDRFSAERLKGVDSTLKIQPAKLEDSAVYLCASSLSGGNTIYFGEGSWLTVV.

This chain joins TRBV6-6 and TRBJ1-2; perhaps TRBD1 as D (5 bases). Trimming shortened V by 5 bases and J by 3 bases, and 22 bases separated the two germline ends. The germline CDR1 and CDR2 sequences are MNHNY and SVGAGI (reference sequence). This CDR3 comprises 17 residues. CDR3 sequence (DNA): TGTGCCAGCAGTCGTTCGACATGGCAGGGCCTTGACTATGGCTACACCTTC. This gives the protein CASSRSTWQGLDYGYTF.

This clone was seen just once. The V and J genes are TRBV29-1 and TRBJ1-2, with unresolved D. This CDR3 is 13 amino acids long. V was cut by 7 bases and J by 3 bases, with 15 bases left in between. Germline values: CDR1 SQVTM, CDR2 ANQGSEA. The CDR3 protein is CSAIDQLDYGYTF. CDR3 nucleotides: TGCAGCGCCATCGACCAGCTGGACTATGGCTACACCTTC.

The gene calls are TRBV5-1 and TRBJ2-6; 7 bases map to TRBD1. Germline CDR1 is SGHRS and CDR2 is YFSETQ. The CDR3 is made up of 19 amino acids. The J segment lost 0 bases and the V segment lost 0 bases, leaving 9 bases of the junction unmatched. CDR3: CASSLAAGTVLSGANVLTF. CDR3 coding DNA: TGCGCCAGCAGCTTGGCCGCAGGGACAGTACTCTCTGGGGCCAACGTCCTGACTTTC.

The chain combines TRBV6-5 with TRBJ2-5; the match to TRBD2 covers 7 bases. Germline V gene data show CDR1 as MNHEY and CDR2 as SVGAGI. The V and J ends lost 6 bases and 6 bases, in that order; junction bases with no gene match: 4. This CDR3 region has 12 residues. CDR3 nucleotides: TGTGCCAGCAGATCTAGCGGCAAGACCCAGTACTTC. It yields the protein CASRSSGKTQYF.

The V gene is TRBV27, the J gene TRBJ2-7; TRBD1 matches at 9 bases. The V and J ends lost 6 bases and 2 bases, in that order; junction bases with no gene match: 5. Germline CDR1 MNHEY, CDR2 SMNVEV (reference sequence). The CDR3 extends over 14 amino acids. The DNA of the CDR3 is TGTGCCAGCAGCTACCGACAGGGGGCCTACGAGCAGTACTTC. Its translation is CASSYRQGAYEQYF.

The chain employs TRBV5-1 and TRBJ2-6, with D unresolved. The CDR3 has 14 residues. From germline, CDR1 is SGHRS and CDR2 YFSETQ. V gave up 0 bases and J gave up 3 bases, with 4 bases separating them. The CDR3 protein is CASSLGDGANVLTF. The CDR3 DNA follows: TGCGCCAGCAGCTTGGGGGATGGGGCCAACGTCCTGACTTTC.

The rearrangement joins TRBV5-5 to TRBJ1-5; D might be TRBD1 (5 bases). Trimming took 3 bases from V and 0 from J, leaving 7 bases between them. CDR3 length equals 14 residues. The germline V gene encodes CDR1 SGHKS and CDR2 YYEKEE (reference sequence). The CDR3 spells CASSSGDSNQPQHF. CDR3 bases: TGTGCCAGCAGCTCGGGGGATAGCAATCAGCCCCAGCATTTT.

The chain carries TRBV11-3 and TRBJ1-5; D ambiguous. Germline values: CDR1 SGHNT, CDR2 YENEEA. The V gene lost 5 bases and the J gene lost 0 bases, with 11 bases spanning the gap. The CDR3 loop spans 15 amino acids. The CDR3 coding sequence is TGTGCCAGCAGCCTCGGACGGAATAGCAATCAGCCCCAGCATTTT. Protein product: CASSLGRNSNQPQHF.